This T cell receptor (beta chain) was sequenced for a study of T cells in localized non-small cell lung cancer (dated by TCRdb to 2018 to 2020). Context from the whole study: The study analyzed T cell repertoires of a few hundred early-stage NSCLC patients, comparing tumors and uninvolved tumor-adjacent lungs. The cohort was made up of under 250 treatment-naive NSCLC patients whose localized lung tumors had been resected. Of the NSCLC patients, fewer than 150 were male and approximately 100 were female, and the mean age was approximately 66 years. What the authors observed across the whole study: Longer overall survival was associated with higher T cell density in blood, whereas shorter survival was associated with higher clonality in adjacent lung. A median of approximately 50 of the top 100 tumor clones turned up in the paired uninvolved adjacent lung, and 25 to 35 of those clones also ranked among the top 100 of that same adjacent lung. Uninvolved tumor-adjacent lung showed the highest T cell clonality, higher than tumor, which suggests more focused antigenic responses in the uninvolved tumor-adjacent lung. Because the study design was exploratory, TCR variables were selected using unadjusted p-values without false-discovery rate correction. Because multi-region sequencing of the tumors was not done, intratumor heterogeneity could not be ruled out.

As for this clone: Which antigen it targets is not known. Per-base qualities were not stored, and no clone one base away is much larger.

TCR beta CDR3 regions were sequenced from DNA using the immunoSEQ Assay. Processing in the source paper ran as follows. T cell density was computed as TCR beta template counts normalized to usable DNA estimated by amplifying housekeeping genes. Richness was estimated using the preseqR package, with extrapolation to 400,000 templates for PBMC samples and to 120,000 templates for tissue samples. Clonality was taken to be one minus Pielou's evenness. Tissue-enriched TCRs were identified by differential abundance testing using productive amino-acid clonotypes, minimum total count 5 and alpha 0.1. Repertoire overlap between compartments was quantified with the Jaccard Index and Morisita Overlap Index. TCR beta CDR3s were clustered by GLIPH together with public tetramer-defined viral CDR3s, and at least three viral sequences plus V-gene enrichment were required for viral motifs. TCRdb holds this immuneACCESS table with in-frame rearrangements only. Some clones are missing; in checked studies, unresolved V genes explain under half, and the rest has no known cause. The V and J calls and clone size are taken from that table; D and trimming were inferred from the DNA. The sample records about 82,000 clones, roughly 80% of which are singletons. The leading ten clones occupy roughly 21% of the sample.

CDR1 and CDR2, looked up from the germline V gene, are MNHEY and SVGAGI. V ends up 5 bases short and J 4 bases short, with an unmatched junction base count of 7. Including cysteine and phenylalanine, the CDR3 has 14 amino acids. Only the CDR3 part of the read is kept: 42 bases, read in frame from the first base. At diagnosis, peripheral blood, uninvolved tumor-adjacent lung and tumor were collected and stored as a combination of fresh-frozen and FFPE material. For TCR repertoire profiling, blood samples were analyzed as peripheral blood mononuclear cells. The chain couples TRBV6-5 to TRBJ1-2, with 7 bases in between that match TRBD1. The receptor was isolated from a man between 40 and 70 years old with stage II squamous cell lung carcinoma. The sample consisted of PBMCs, taken before any cancer treatment. CDR3 region: CASSTRDSPYGYTF. The sequenced DNA is TGTGCCAGCAGTACCCGGGACAGTCCCTATGGCTACACCTTC.